Presented here are 18 T cell receptor beta chains from one specimen sequenced in a study of tumor and adjacent non-tumor tissue in lung cancer. The template was RNA from unsorted bulk tissue. A modified ARM-PCR protocol with three rounds of nested PCR amplified TCRbeta. TCRdb redid the calling of the multiplex PCR reads with MiXCR, one entry per CDR3 protein. The sample shows roughly 93,000 distinct CDR3 sequences, approximately 65% of them seen only once. Material: lung tumor tissue. These receptors were taken from a man between 60 and 75 years old with non-small cell lung cancer.

Regarding this clonotype: At one boundary the junction diverges from the germline segment, which might be a read error. The chain is built from TRBV11-3 and TRBJ1-2; weak D call: TRBD1 (6 bases). The CDR3 loop spans 15 amino acids. Germline V gives CDR1 SGHNT, CDR2 YENEEA. The DNA of the CDR3 is TGTGCCAGCAGCTTCGGGTCGGGGGGCGACTATGGTTACACCTTT. Translated, it gives CASSFGSGGDYGYTF. Complete variable domain (other parts from reference TRBV11-3 and TRBJ1-2): EAGVVQSPRYKIIEKKQPVAFWCNPISGHNTLYWYLQNLGQGPELLIRYENEEAVDDSQLPKDRFSAERLKGVDSTLKIQPAELGDSAVYLCASSFGSGGDYGYTFGSGTRLTVV.

V usage is TRBV24-1 and J usage is TRBJ2-1; D unresolved. V dropped 3 bases and J dropped 13 bases, with 15 bases sitting between them. The germline V gene has CDR1 KGHDR and CDR2 SFDVKD. CDR3 length: 13 amino acids. The CDR3 coding sequence is TGTGCCACCAGTGATCCCCCAGGTTACGGACAGTTCTTC. This sequence encodes CATSDPPGYGQFF.

In regard to this clonotype: At one of its ends the junction is not consistent with the germline gene, which may arise from a read error. The CDR3 is CTSRASAGELFF. CDR3 bases: TGTACCAGCAGAGCTAGCGCCGGGGAGCTGTTTTTT. The V call is TRBV10-2, the J call TRBJ2-2, with D possibly being TRBD2 (6 bases). CDR1 is WSHSY, CDR2 SAAADI, per germline. This CDR3 is built from 12 residues.

The V call is TRBV20-1, the J call TRBJ2-4; 9 positions agree with TRBD1. CDR3 size: 13 residues. Germline loops: CDR1 DFQATT, CDR2 SNEGSKA (reference sequence). V lost 8 bases and J lost 6; bases outside the gene matches: 8. DNA for the CDR3: TGCAGTACTGCCACAGGGGGCTTAAACATTCAGTACTTC. Translation gives CSTATGGLNIQYF.

The chain carries TRBV7-8 and TRBJ2-1; D is unclear. Germline-derived CDR1 and CDR2 are SGHVS and FQNEAQ. CDR3 length: 14 amino acids. V was clipped by 1 base and J by 3 bases, with 7 bases between them. CDR3 bases: TGTGCCAGCAGCTTAGAGGTCTACTACAATGAGCAGTTCTTC. It codes for CASSLEVYYNEQFF.

This clonotype has a single count. Here the CDR3 omits its conserved ending phenylalanine or tryptophan, so a read error is the likely source. The chain recombines TRBV4-3 with TRBJ2-5, with D tentatively TRBD2 (6 bases). This CDR3 comprises 14 residues. Germline CDR1 reads LGHNA; CDR2 reads YSLEER. Here the CDR3 reads CAISQVGGEETQYL. CDR3 bases: TGCGCCATCAGCCAAGTGGGCGGGGAGGAGACCCAGTACCTC.

This clonotype has at least ten counts. The chain couples TRBV6-6 to TRBJ2-1; no firm D call. The CDR3 covers 11 residues. Germline V CDR1 and CDR2: MNHNY, SVGAGI (reference sequence). Trimming removed 6 bases from V and 4 bases from J, with 4 bases in between. The CDR3 bases are TGTGCCAGCAGGGTGTACAATGAGCAGTTCTTC. This encodes CASRVYNEQFF.

In the case of this clonotype: The final CDR3 position lacks the conserved phenylalanine or tryptophan, pointing to a likely read error. The DNA is left out, because the CDR3 cannot be placed on it with certainty; the CDR3 is given as TCRdb lists it. The rearrangement uses TRBV12-3 or TRBV12-4 and TRBJ1-3; the table's D call, TRBD1, was not checked against the DNA. Counting both end residues, the CDR3 totals 14 amino acids. The CDR3 loop reads CASSFTGRRNTVYC.

There are many counts of this clonotype. V is TRBV5-1 and J is TRBJ2-7; D is possibly TRBD1 (6 bases). The CDR3 loop spans 14 amino acids. The ends were cut back, 4 bases at V and 5 bases at J, with 16 bases in the middle. In germline, CDR1 is SGHRS, CDR2 YFSETQ. Here the CDR3 reads CASSRFGGSDEQYF. The CDR3 nucleotides are TGCGCCAGCAGCCGGTTTGGGGGCTCGGACGAGCAGTACTTC.

Remarks on this clonotype: A read error may account for a junction end that differs from germline. The genes are TRBV7-9 and TRBJ2-7, with D perhaps matching TRBD2 (5 bases). The CDR3 runs 18 residues. CDR1 is SEHNR, CDR2 FQNEAQ, per germline (reference sequence). The DNA for the CDR3 is TGTGCCAGCAGCCGCATTGGCACTAGTGGAGCCTCCTCCTACCAGCAGTACTTC. It encodes CASSRIGTSGASSYQQYF.

Comment on this clonotype: A much larger clone sits a single nucleotide away, making a read error possible. The chain has TRBV20-1 and TRBJ1-1; possible D gene TRBD1, 6 bases. V lost 6 bases, J lost 7 bases, and 15 bases lay in between. The CDR3 sequence is 12 residues long. Germline CDR1 reads DFQATT; CDR2 reads SNEGSKA (reference sequence). This CDR3 reads CSARDTRNEAFF. DNA of the CDR3: TGCAGTGCCAGGGACACTAGGAATGAAGCTTTCTTT.

The gene calls are TRBV6-2 or TRBV6-3 and TRBJ2-3; perhaps TRBD2 as D (5 bases). V was trimmed by 10 bases and J by 5 bases, leaving 16 bases between them. CDR3 size: 13 residues. In germline, CDR1 is MNHEY, CDR2 SVGEGT. CDR3 protein: CANSMAGVDTQYF. The CDR3 DNA sequence: TGTGCCAACAGCATGGCGGGTGTAGATACGCAGTATTTT.

On this clonotype itself: One end of the junction does not line up with germline, which may come from a read error. This sequence joins TRBV7-9 and TRBJ1-1; D is unclear. Germline assignment: CDR1 SEHNR and CDR2 FQNEAQ (reference sequence). The CDR3 covers 13 residues. This chain's CDR3 is CVSSLEVNTEAFF. The DNA for the CDR3 is TGTGTCAGCAGCTTAGAAGTGAACACTGAAGCTTTCTTT. Filled out from reference TRBV7-9 and TRBJ1-1, the complete variable domain reads DTGVSQNPRHKITKRGQNVTFRCDPISEHNRLYWYRQTLGQGPEFLTYFQNEAQLEKSRLLSDRFSAERPKGSFSTLEIQRTEQGDSAMYLCVSSLEVNTEAFFGQGTRLTVV.

This clonotype was picked up many times. The V and J genes are TRBV11-3 and TRBJ2-1; 9 nucleotides agree with TRBD1. Germline V gives CDR1 SGHNT, CDR2 YENEEA. This CDR3 comprises 15 residues. V lost 11 bases and J lost 6; bases outside the gene matches: 14. The CDR3 reads CAGSLLTGGLNEQFF. In DNA form, the CDR3 reads TGTGCCGGTAGCTTACTGACAGGGGGTCTCAATGAGCAGTTCTTC.

Note on this clonotype: One junction end does not reproduce the germline sequence, and a read error may be involved. The genes are TRBV6-2 or TRBV6-3 and TRBJ2-7, with D tentatively TRBD2 (5 bases). The V gene's germline CDR1 is MNHEY and CDR2 SVGEGT. There are 14 residues in the CDR3. This CDR3 reads CANSRAPRTYEQYF. In nucleotides, the CDR3 is TGTGCCAACAGTAGGGCACCAAGGACTTACGAGCAGTACTTC.

For this clonotype: Germline and junction disagree at one end, which may indicate a read error. The chain recombines TRBV11-2 with TRBJ2-7; no clear D. The CDR3 consists of 15 residues. The germline V gene encodes CDR1 SGHAT and CDR2 FQNNGV. In DNA, the CDR3 is TGTACCAGCAGCTTAATCCATGGTTATTATGTGGAGCAGTACTTC. This sequence encodes CTSSLIHGYYVEQYF. The whole variable domain, filled in from reference TRBV11-2 and TRBJ2-7, reads EAGVAQSPRYKIIEKRQSVAFWCNPISGHATLYWYQQILGQGPKLLIQFQNNGVVDDSQLPKDRFSAERLKGVDSTLKIQPAKLEDSAVYLCTSSLIHGYYVEQYFGPGTRLTVT.

A remark on this clonotype: Its ends do not fully match the called genes, so a read error is possible. The chain uses TRBV11-2 and TRBJ2-1; 8 bases are a match to TRBD1. The CDR3 runs 16 residues. Germline loops: CDR1 SGHAT, CDR2 FQNNGV. The CDR3 DNA is TGTGACAGCAGTTTTCCCCAGGGGGCGCGGGGCTATGAGCAGTTCTTC. This encodes CDSSFPQGARGYEQFF.

The J gene is TRBJ1-1, the V gene TRBV11-1; perhaps TRBD1 as D (5 bases). Looked up from germline, CDR1 is SGHAT and CDR2 is FQDESV (reference sequence). The V end was cut by 2 bases, the J end by 6 bases, with 10 bases between. The CDR3 has 13 residues. CDR3 sequence: CASSLTRGAEAFF. CDR3 nucleotide sequence: TGTGCCAGCAGCTTAACGCGGGGCGCTGAAGCTTTCTTT.